This passage covers 3 T cell receptor beta chains from one sample sequenced in a study of cytomegalovirus exposure and HLA in healthy donors. The PCR ran on 60 Vbeta and 13 Jbeta primers. The assay was immunoSEQ multiplex PCR, and TCRdb's table has in-frame clones only and misses some. The data show around 200,000 clones, 75% to 90% seen once. The sample consisted of PBMCs. These receptor sequences come from a woman aged 25 to 39 in good health and CMV-seronegative.

The V call is TRBV18, the J call TRBJ1-1, with TRBD1 matching 7 bases. Trimming cost V 4 bases and J 0 bases; bases outside gene matches: 2. CDR1 KGHSH and CDR2 LQKENI come from the germline V gene. The CDR3 spans 14 residues. The CDR3 DNA reads as TGTGCCAGCTCACTGGGACAGATGAACACTGAAGCTTTCTTT. Translated, it gives CASSLGQMNTEAFF.

The genes are TRBV7-9 and TRBJ1-3; D unresolved. This CDR3 comprises 15 residues. With 5 bases removed from V and 0 bases from J, the gap between germline ends came to 11 bases. Germline-derived CDR1 and CDR2 are SEHNR and FQNEAQ (reference sequence). The CDR3 spells CASSMLGSSGNTIYF. The CDR3 DNA follows: TGTGCCAGCAGCATGCTCGGTAGCTCTGGAAACACCATATATTTT.

The rearrangement joins TRBV7-2 to TRBJ2-7; a possible D gene is TRBD1 (5 bases). The germline gives CDR1 SGHTA, CDR2 FQGNSA. The CDR3 totals 15 residues. Trimming removed 5 bases from V and 2 bases from J, with 16 bases in between. Here the CDR3 DNA reads TGTGCCAGCAGCCCAGGACACCGTATGGCCTACGAGCAGTACTTC. Translating it yields CASSPGHRMAYEQYF.